The 24 T cell receptor delta chains listed next were all sequenced from one sample in a study of gamma-delta T cells after stem cell transplantation. TCRdb called clones anew from the RT-PCR reads with CATT. The sample contains about 5,400 delta-chain clones, 8.5% to 10% of which appear only once. Sequencing input: gamma-delta T cells. Receptors originate from a human donor. It is not recorded whose cells these are; they may come from a transplant donor.

The sample holds a few counts of this clone. A much larger clone is a single base away; this may be a read error. The sample carries other DNA sequences with the same CDR3. This chain connects TRDV2 to TRDJ3, with D possibly TRDD3 on 6 matching bases. This CDR3 is 19 amino acids long. Deletions cut 0 bases from V and 3 bases from J, with 17 bases between. Looked up from germline, CDR1 is GEAIGNYY and CDR2 is EKD. The CDR3 sequence: CACDTLGDTEDWDTRQMFF. The CDR3 DNA follows: TGTGCCTGTGACACCCTAGGCGATACGGAAGACTGGGACACCCGACAGATGTTTTTC.

There are a few counts of this clone. Mismatch with germline at one junction end may stem from a read error. V and J are TRDV2 and TRDJ1; D uncertain. Germline V gene sequence: CDR1 GEAIGNYY, CDR2 EKD. This CDR3 spans 14 amino acids. CDR3 loop: CARDTVSYTDKLIF. CDR3 bases: TGTGCCCGTGACACCGTATCGTACACCGATAAACTCATCTTT.

To note about this clone: Compared with germline, one end of the junction differs, possibly owing to a read error. The rearrangement joins TRDV2 to TRDJ2; D possibly corresponds to TRDD3 (6 bases). The CDR3 has 15 residues. Germline V gene sequence: CDR1 GEAIGNYY, CDR2 EKD. The CDR3 DNA reads TGTGCCTGTGACAGGGCTGGGGCGCCGACAGCACACCTCTTCTTT. Its protein product is CACDRAGAPTAHLFF.

This clone was seen more than once but under ten times. It is likely a read error: a sequence one base away is far more abundant. CDR3 sequence (DNA): TGTGCCTGTGACACCGCCTCATCTGGGGGACCGACCGATAAACTCATCTTT. It translates to CACDTASSGGPTDKLIF. The rearrangement joins TRDV2 to TRDJ1; 8 nucleotides line up with TRDD3. Germline CDR1 reads GEAIGNYY; CDR2 reads EKD. J gave up 2 bases and V 0 bases, and 10 bases lay outside the gene matches. This CDR3 has 17 amino acids.

On this clone: This may be a read error: a much more frequent sequence differs by one nucleotide. At the DNA level, this CDR3 is encoded by other sequences in the same sample as well. The gene calls are TRDV2 and TRDJ1; 8 nucleotides agree with TRDD3. This CDR3 is 20 amino acids long. The V gene's germline CDR1 is GEAIGNYY and CDR2 EKD. After removal of 0 bases from V and 2 bases from J, the junction contained 19 bases not matched to a gene. The CDR3 reads CACDTVGVGGSTSYTDKLIF. The CDR3 DNA follows: TGTGCCTGTGACACCGTCGGTGTTGGGGGATCGACTTCTTATACCGATAAACTCATCTTT.

The table lists this clone with a few counts. This sequence joins TRDV2 and TRDJ1; 10 nucleotides match TRDD3. The ends lost 4 bases at V and 5 bases at J; junction bases unmatched: 9. The CDR3 extends over 15 amino acids. In germline, CDR1 is GEAIGNYY, CDR2 EKD. The CDR3 nucleotides read TGTGCCTGTGATCCGCTGGGGGATAAGTCAGATAAACTCATCTTT. It specifies CACDPLGDKSDKLIF.

Notes on this clone: This may be a read error, as it is one base from a much larger clone. The sample contains more than one DNA sequence encoding this CDR3. The chain couples TRDV2 to TRDJ2; 8 nucleotides align to TRDD3. V was clipped by 1 base and J by 9 bases; unmatched bases: 6. The CDR3 contains 14 residues. CDR1 and CDR2 from the germline V gene are GEAIGNYY and EKD. The CDR3, as DNA: TGTGCCTGTGACACGTTGCTGGGGGAAACACAACTCTTCTTT. Translation gives CACDTLLGETQLFF.

Regarding this clone: A far bigger clonotype differs at one base, so this is likely a read error. This specimen includes other DNA sequences encoding the same CDR3. The CDR3 protein is CACDTASPSSWDTRQMFF. CDR3 DNA sequence: TGTGCCTGTGACACCGCATCTCCTAGCTCCTGGGACACCCGACAGATGTTTTTC. The J gene is TRDJ3, the V gene TRDV2; maybe TRDD2 (5 bases). Trimming cost V 0 bases and J 0 bases, with 11 bases left between them. This CDR3 has 18 residues. CDR1 GEAIGNYY and CDR2 EKD come from the germline V gene.

This clone was recorded a few times. V is TRDV1 and J is TRDJ1; maybe TRDD2 (6 bases). The V gene lost 9 bases and the J gene lost 1 base, with 24 bases spanning the gap. The CDR3 runs 17 residues. Germline assignment: CDR1 TSWWSYY and CDR2 QGS. Written as DNA, the CDR3 is TGTGCTCTGATGAAACGCGGCCTTCCAACCCCCACCGATAAACTCATCTTT. Translated: CALMKRGLPTPTDKLIF.

This chain links TRDV2 with TRDJ3, with D possibly matching TRDD3 (6 bases). The CDR3 runs 17 residues. Germline V lookup: CDR1 GEAIGNYY, CDR2 EKD. Trimming shortened V by 0 bases and J by 0 bases, and 8 bases separated the two germline ends. This chain's CDR3 is CACDTGGSSWDTRQMFF. The CDR3 nucleotides read TGTGCCTGTGACACCGGGGGAAGCTCCTGGGACACCCGACAGATGTTTTTC.

Remarks on this clone: A read error may produce the germline difference seen at one junction end. The CDR3 region has the DNA TGTGCCTGTGACTCCACTCGAGATGGGGTTGTCTCCTGTGACACCCGACAGATGTTTTTC. This codes for CACDSTRDGVVSCDTRQMFF. The chain has TRDV2 and TRDJ3, with a possible D match to TRDD3 (5 bases). The germline gives CDR1 GEAIGNYY, CDR2 EKD. The CDR3 extends over 20 amino acids.

The V call is TRDV2, the J call TRDJ1; 9 bases agree with TRDD3. Germline trimming cut 5 bases from V and 0 bases from J; bases unmatched to any gene: 15. Germline lookup yields CDR1 GEAIGNYY and CDR2 EKD. The CDR3 extends over 18 amino acids. CDR3 residues: CACGTIEGIRGDTDKLIF. The CDR3 nucleotides read TGTGCCTGTGGCACAATCGAGGGGATACGCGGAGACACCGATAAACTCATCTTT.

The chain couples TRDV2 to TRDJ1, with D perhaps TRDD2 (5 bases). Between the trimmed V and J ends, which lost 3 bases and 1 base, there was a span of 26 bases. The CDR3 length is 19 residues. Germline assignment: CDR1 GEAIGNYY and CDR2 EKD. CDR3 residues: CACDSLQPDFLLFTDKLIF. CDR3 sequence (DNA): TGTGCCTGTGACTCCTTACAACCCGATTTCCTTCTCTTCACCGATAAACTCATCTTT.

This clone has only a few counts. The genes are TRDV2 and TRDJ3, with 10 bases that match TRDD3. Germline CDR1 reads GEAIGNYY; CDR2 reads EKD. With V trimmed by 0 bases and J by 0 bases, 7 bases remained unmatched. The CDR3 extends over 20 amino acids. The CDR3 coding sequence is TGTGCCTGTGACACCGTAGTGGGGGATACCCCCTCCTGGGACACCCGACAGATGTTTTTC. It is translated as CACDTVVGDTPSWDTRQMFF.

The CDR3: CACDPLSGDTRAETDKLIF. The CDR3 DNA reads TGTGCCTGTGACCCTTTATCGGGGGATACGCGCGCCGAGACCGATAAACTCATCTTT. This chain joins TRDV2 and TRDJ1; 10 bases are shared with TRDD3. With V trimmed by 3 bases and J by 2 bases, 17 bases remained unmatched. The CDR3 is 19 residues long. Germline CDR1 and CDR2: GEAIGNYY and EKD.

A note on this clone: A single base separates this from a much larger clone, so it may be a read error. The same CDR3 arises from other DNA sequences in this sample as well. V and J are TRDV2 and TRDJ1; the match to TRDD3 covers 8 bases. CDR3 length: 17 amino acids. The V gene's germline CDR1 is GEAIGNYY and CDR2 EKD. The CDR3 reads CACDPVLGATYTDKLIF. CDR3 coding DNA: TGTGCCTGTGACCCTGTACTGGGGGCAACGTACACCGATAAGCTCATCTTT.

This clone was picked up a small number of times. The chain carries TRDV2 and TRDJ3; 12 bases agree with TRDD3. The CDR3 loop spans 23 amino acids. With 0 bases clipped from V and 2 bases from J, the junction kept 16 bases outside the gene matches. From germline, CDR1 is GEAIGNYY and CDR2 EKD. The CDR3 reads CACDTLRPRVLGDTAWDTRQMFF. CDR3 sequence (DNA): TGTGCCTGTGACACCCTCCGACCTAGAGTACTGGGGGATACAGCCTGGGACACCCGACAGATGTTTTTC.

Only a few counts were recorded for this clone. A far larger clone is only one base removed, so a read error is likely. Other nucleotide sequences from this sample produce the same CDR3. This sequence joins TRDV2 and TRDJ1, with TRDD3 matching over 13 bases. Looked up from germline, CDR1 is GEAIGNYY and CDR2 is EKD. The CDR3 has 19 amino acids. The CDR3 DNA reads TGTGCCTGCGACAACTTTGGACTGGGGGATACGGGGATCACCGATAAACTCATCTTT. Its protein is CACDNFGLGDTGITDKLIF.

V and J are TRDV2 and TRDJ1; 7 nucleotides match TRDD3. The ends lost 0 bases at V and 5 bases at J; junction bases unmatched: 20. The CDR3 length is 19 residues. Germline V gene lookup returns CDR1 GEAIGNYY and CDR2 EKD. DNA for the CDR3: TGTGCCTGTGACACCGTAGGAGCGGCTGGGGGGTACTTCTTAGATAAACTCATCTTT. Translation gives CACDTVGAAGGYFLDKLIF.

With regard to this clone: This likely stems from a read error, as it lies one base from a far larger clone. Other nucleotide sequences from this sample produce the same CDR3. This sequence joins TRDV2 and TRDJ1; 8 bases align to TRDD3. J was trimmed by 0 bases and V by 0 bases; bases with no gene match: 14. The germline CDR1 and CDR2 sequences are GEAIGNYY and EKD. The length of the CDR3 is 19 residues. CDR3 region: CACDTVAGGADLYTDKLIF. The DNA of the CDR3 is TGTGCCTGTGACACCGTAGCTGGGGGAGCTGACTTGTACACCGATAAACTCATCTTT.

Only a few counts were recorded for this clone. The likely explanation is a read error, given a far larger clone one base away. The chain recombines TRDV2 with TRDJ1, with TRDD3 matching 7 bases. From germline, CDR1 is GEAIGNYY and CDR2 EKD. J was trimmed by 0 bases and V by 0 bases; bases with no gene match: 30. The CDR3 runs to 24 residues. CDR3 DNA sequence: TGTGCCTGTGACACCGTTTCCTCTAATGATACTGGGGATCCACTCAACTACTACACCGATAAACTCATCTTT. The encoded protein is CACDTVSSNDTGDPLNYYTDKLIF.

Comments on this clone: This likely traces to a read error, being one base from a far larger clone. The V and J genes are TRDV2 and TRDJ3, with 11 nucleotides matching TRDD3. The V and J ends lost 1 base and 0 bases, in that order; junction bases with no gene match: 13. The germline CDR1 and CDR2 sequences are GEAIGNYY and EKD. The CDR3 is 22 residues long. The CDR3 coding sequence is TGTGCCTGTGACACTCCCAGCTCTGGGGGATACCAAAGCTCCTGGGACACCCGACAGATGTTTTTC. Its protein is CACDTPSSGGYQSSWDTRQMFF.

Within the sample, this clone is medium-sized. Other nucleotide sequences in the sample specify the same CDR3. The V gene is TRDV2, the J gene TRDJ1, with 7 nucleotides matching TRDD3. Unmatched junction bases numbered 27, after V lost 0 bases and J lost 0 bases. This CDR3 is 23 amino acids long. The germline gives CDR1 GEAIGNYY, CDR2 EKD. CDR3 region: CACDTAFASSIGGYARYTDKLIF. The DNA for the CDR3 is TGTGCCTGTGACACCGCCTTCGCCTCCTCCATAGGAGGATACGCACGGTACACCGATAAACTCATCTTT.

This clone has only a few counts. Other DNA sequences in the same sample also yield this CDR3. The chain joins TRDV2 to TRDJ3; TRDD3 matches 10 bases. V dropped 0 bases and J dropped 1; count of bases not matched to a gene: 2. The length of the CDR3 is 18 residues. The germline CDR1 and CDR2 sequences are GEAIGNYY and EKD. As DNA, the CDR3 is TGTGCCTGTGACACCGGGGGATACGGGTCCTGGGACACCCGACAGATGTTTTTC. It encodes CACDTGGYGSWDTRQMFF.